This TCR beta chain was sequenced for a study of shared T cell receptors in the human thymus. The ends were cut back, 1 base at V and 5 bases at J, with 6 bases in the middle. CDR3 size: 12 residues. Germline lookup yields CDR1 SGHRS and CDR2 YFSETQ. Generated by immunoSEQ multiplex PCR, the TCRdb table keeps only in-frame clones and is missing some. Of 650,000 to 950,000 clones in the sample, roughly 85% were seen once. The sample was also linked to a second study, of human thymus T cells. That study adds: Related research found strongly overlapping thymic repertoires in unrelated individuals.

This sequence originates from a girl under two years old with a congenital heart defect. Material for sequencing was thymocytes. V gene TRBV5-1 combines with J gene TRBJ2-5, with D possibly being TRBD1 (5 bases). In nucleotides, the CDR3 is TGCGCCAGCAGCTTGTACAGGGAGACCCAGTACTTC. It translates to CASSLYRETQYF.